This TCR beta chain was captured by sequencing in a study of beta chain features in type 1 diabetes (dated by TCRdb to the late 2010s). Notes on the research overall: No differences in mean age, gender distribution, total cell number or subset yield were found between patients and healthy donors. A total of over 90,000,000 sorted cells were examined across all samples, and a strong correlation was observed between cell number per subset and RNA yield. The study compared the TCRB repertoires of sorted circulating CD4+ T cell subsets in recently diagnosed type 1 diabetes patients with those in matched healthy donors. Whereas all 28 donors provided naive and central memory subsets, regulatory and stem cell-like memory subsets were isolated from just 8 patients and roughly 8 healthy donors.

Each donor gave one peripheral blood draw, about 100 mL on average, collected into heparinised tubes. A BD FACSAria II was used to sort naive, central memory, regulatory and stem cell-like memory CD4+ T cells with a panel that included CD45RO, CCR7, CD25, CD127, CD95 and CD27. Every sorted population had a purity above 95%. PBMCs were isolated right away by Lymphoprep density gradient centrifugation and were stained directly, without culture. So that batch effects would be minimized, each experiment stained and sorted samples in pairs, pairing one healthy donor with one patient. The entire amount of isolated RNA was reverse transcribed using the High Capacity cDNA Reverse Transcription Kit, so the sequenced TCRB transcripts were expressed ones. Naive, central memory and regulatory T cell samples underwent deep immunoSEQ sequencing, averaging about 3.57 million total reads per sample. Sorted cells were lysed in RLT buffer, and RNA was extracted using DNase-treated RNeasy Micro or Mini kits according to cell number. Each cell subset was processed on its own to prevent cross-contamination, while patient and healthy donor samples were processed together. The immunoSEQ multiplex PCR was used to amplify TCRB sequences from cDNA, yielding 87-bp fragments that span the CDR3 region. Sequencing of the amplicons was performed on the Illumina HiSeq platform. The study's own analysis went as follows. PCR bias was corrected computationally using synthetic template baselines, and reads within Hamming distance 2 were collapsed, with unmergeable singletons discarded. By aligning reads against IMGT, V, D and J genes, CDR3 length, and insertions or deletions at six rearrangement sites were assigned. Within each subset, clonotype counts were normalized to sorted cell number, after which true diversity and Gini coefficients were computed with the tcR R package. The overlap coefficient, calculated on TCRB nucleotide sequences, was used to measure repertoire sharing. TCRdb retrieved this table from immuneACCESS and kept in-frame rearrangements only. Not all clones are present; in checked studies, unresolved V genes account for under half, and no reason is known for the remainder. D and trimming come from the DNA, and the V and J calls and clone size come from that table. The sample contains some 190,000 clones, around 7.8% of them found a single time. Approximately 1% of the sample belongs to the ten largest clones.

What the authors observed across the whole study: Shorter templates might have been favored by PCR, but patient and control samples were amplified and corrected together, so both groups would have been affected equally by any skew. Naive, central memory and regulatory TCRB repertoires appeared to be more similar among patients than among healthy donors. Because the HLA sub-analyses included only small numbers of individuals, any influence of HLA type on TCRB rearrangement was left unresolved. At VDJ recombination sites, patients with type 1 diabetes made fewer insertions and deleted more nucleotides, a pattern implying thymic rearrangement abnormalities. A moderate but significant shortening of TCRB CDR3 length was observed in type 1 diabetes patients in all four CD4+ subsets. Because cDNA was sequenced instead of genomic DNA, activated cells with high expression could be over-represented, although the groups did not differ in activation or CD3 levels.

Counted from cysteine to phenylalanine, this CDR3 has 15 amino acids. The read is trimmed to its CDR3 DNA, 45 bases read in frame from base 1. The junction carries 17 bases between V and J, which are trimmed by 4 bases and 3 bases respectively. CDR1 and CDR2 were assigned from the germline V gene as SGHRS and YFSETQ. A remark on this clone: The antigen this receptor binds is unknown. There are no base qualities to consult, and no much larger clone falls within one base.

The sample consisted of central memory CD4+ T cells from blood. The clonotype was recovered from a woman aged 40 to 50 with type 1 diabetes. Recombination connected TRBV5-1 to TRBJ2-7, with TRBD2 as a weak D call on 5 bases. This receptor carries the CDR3 CASSPRLQTNYEQYF. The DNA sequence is TGCGCCAGCAGCCCCCGACTGCAGACTAACTACGAGCAGTACTTC.